This is a list of T cell receptor beta chains from one sample in a study of spatial heterogeneity in lung cancer. TCRdb re-called the 5' RACE reads through MiXCR, storing one row per CDR3 protein. The table includes over 25,000 distinct CDR3 sequences, approximately 6.5% detected once. The sample was lung tumor tissue, taken at surgery. All receptors derive from a male donor with early-stage non-small cell lung cancer. Each CDR3 is given with its conserved first and last residue.

V	CDR3
TRBV12-3/TRBV12-4	CASSWGRGNYEQYF
TRBV4-2	CASSQEWLARYNEQFF
TRBV29-1	CSVGSGNTIYF
TRBV2	CASIRMGANTEAFF
TRBV28	CASSLMGQGLSYEQYF
TRBV21-1	CASSKGASGDYTGELFF
TRBV28	CASSSTGGFSYEQYF
TRBV18	CASSPGRGTYEQYF
TRBV4-1	CASSEGGPYEQYF
TRBV5-1	CASSQRSREKLFF
TRBV5-1	CASSSTANTEAFF
TRBV7-2	CASSLAFLPLHF
TRBV6-2/TRBV6-3	CASTRRAGSFYEQYF
TRBV20-1	CSARDQGRFDEQYF
TRBV20-1	CSASWGVQPQHF
TRBV7-2	CASSLVIGGGTGELFF
TRBV21-1	CASSKEAGVSYGYTF
TRBV18	CASSGQITGELFF
TRBV10-1	CASSESGQGGTQYF
TRBV20-1	CSASSSYNYEQYF
TRBV5-1	CASSLGQMNTEAFF
TRBV7-2	CASSYRGFSEQYF
TRBV19	CASSISGTGGEQYF
TRBV7-9	CASSLSLDRAYLYGYTF
TRBV20-1	CSARPNIQIGTGGNTIYF